The TCR beta chain under discussion was sequenced for a study of cytomegalovirus exposure and HLA in healthy donors. With 3 bases clipped from V and 7 bases from J, the junction kept 5 bases outside the gene matches. The CDR3 is made up of 14 amino acids. Germline values: CDR1 LNHDA, CDR2 SQIVND (reference sequence). As regards this clone: As yet, its antigen is unknown.

Vbeta (60) and Jbeta (13) primers were used in the PCR. Here immunoSEQ multiplex PCR was the method, and the copy in TCRdb shows in-frame clones only, minus some. The sample table sets out 150,000 to 200,000 clones. Study-wide points: Analysis was performed later, and it showed HLA-associated TCR beta chains to be more clonally expanded than equally common others. An analysis done earlier found most TCR beta V segments productive about 87% or about 30% of the time.

The V and J genes are TRBV19 and TRBJ1-5; TRBD1 agrees at 8 bases. This TCR was sampled from a woman in her sixties in good health and CMV-seronegative. Material: PBMCs. The CDR3 nucleotides read TGTGCCAGTAGTATCGGGCCAGGGGGCCAGCCCCAGCATTTT. It specifies CASSIGPGGQPQHF.